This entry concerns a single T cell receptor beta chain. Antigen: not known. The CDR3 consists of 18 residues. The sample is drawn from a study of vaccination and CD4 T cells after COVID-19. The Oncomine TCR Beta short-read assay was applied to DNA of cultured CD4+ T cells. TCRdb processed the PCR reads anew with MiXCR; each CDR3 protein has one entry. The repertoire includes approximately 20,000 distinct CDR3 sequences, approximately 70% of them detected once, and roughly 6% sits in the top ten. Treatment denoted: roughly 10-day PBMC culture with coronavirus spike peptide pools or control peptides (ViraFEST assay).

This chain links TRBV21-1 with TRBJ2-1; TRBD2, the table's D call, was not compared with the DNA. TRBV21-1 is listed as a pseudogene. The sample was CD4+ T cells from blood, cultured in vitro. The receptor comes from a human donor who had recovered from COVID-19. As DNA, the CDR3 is TGTGCCAGCAGCAAAAGGGCGGGACTAGCGGGAGTTGTAGATGAGCAGTTCTTC. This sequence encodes CASSKRAGLAGVVDEQFF.